Listed below are T cell receptor beta chains from one sample, sequenced in a study of T cell responses to AZD1222 COVID-19 vaccine. The data were produced by immunoSEQ multiplex PCR, yet TCRdb's version contains in-frame clones alone and is incomplete. This table has under 200,000 clones, around 90% appearing once. Source: peripheral blood, taken on day 0 of AZD1222 vaccination. Receptor source: an adult in good health. Each CDR3 is given without its conserved first and last residue.

TRBV7-6	TRBJ2-1	ASSLGLAGDASSYNEQF
TRBV9	TRBJ2-7	ASSPGWNTLFEQY
TRBV3-1/TRBV3-2	TRBJ2-7	ASSQGLAVGYEQY
TRBV18	TRBJ1-2	ASSPPVGFANYGYT
TRBV29-1	TRBJ1-4	SAQTRLGATNEKLF
TRBV11-2	TRBJ2-5	ASRGGVYQETQY
TRBV29-1	TRBJ1-1	SVEDPRQYTEAF
TRBV7-8	TRBJ2-5	ASSFPRDHRGEETQY
TRBV11-2	TRBJ2-4	ASSSSQGQGKNIQY
TRBV4-1	TRBJ2-1	ASSHHSGGFNEQF
TRBV18	TRBJ2-5	ASSLDVGTQY
TRBV6-2/TRBV6-3	TRBJ1-1	ASSQGTAGLAF
TRBV6-4	TRBJ1-1	ASTPGRPKEVFNTEAF
TRBV10-2	TRBJ2-5	ASSDSSAEETQY
TRBV9	TRBJ1-6	ASSVLPTGAMNSPLH
TRBV2	TRBJ1-5	ASTRDRAQPQH
TRBV11-3	TRBJ2-3	ASSLAAGSSGTDTQY
TRBV18	TRBJ1-4	ASSSETVDNEKLF
TRBV5-4	TRBJ2-5	ASSTPTSGGPFQETQY
TRBV19	TRBJ1-1	ASRLDGSTEAF
TRBV7-3	TRBJ1-6	ASSVGRGVSPLH
TRBV5-1	TRBJ2-1	ASNGAGGQF
TRBV28	TRBJ1-1	ASSLFPDRDTEAF
TRBV29-1	TRBJ2-2	SVEVPSRGRTGELF
TRBV19	TRBJ1-6	ASSIDPTSSSPLH
TRBV7-3	TRBJ2-1	ASSLRARGWDEQF
TRBV18	TRBJ1-6	ASSLQTGVSPLH
TRBV6-4	TRBJ2-1	ASSDSSGSYNEQF
TRBV27	TRBJ2-2	ASSWQAGGELF
TRBV7-9	TRBJ2-1	ASSSGTGVSYNEQF